The 27 T cell receptor beta chains below come from one sample, sequenced in a study of T-cell memory formation after mild COVID-19. TCRdb used MiXCR to reprocess the 5' RACE reads, holding one entry per CDR3 protein. This table has 100,000 to 150,000 distinct CDR3 sequences, approximately 6.3% appearing once. Sequenced material: PBMCs or a T cell subset sorted from them (not recorded which). These TCRs come from an adult woman who had mild COVID-19 (a few samples of this study predate the infection). Cell type and time point are not known.

V is TRBV7-2 and J is TRBJ2-7; D is possibly TRBD1 (5 bases). Per germline, CDR1 SGHTA and CDR2 FQGNSA. CDR3 length: 15 residues. Deletions cut 4 bases from V and 0 bases from J, with 13 bases between. This CDR3 reads CASSSQGGTSYEQYF. The CDR3 nucleotides are TGTGCCAGCAGCTCCCAGGGTGGTACCTCCTACGAGCAGTACTTC.

CDR3 in amino acids: CASSQMEAYNEQFF. The CDR3 nucleotides are TGTGCCAGCAGCCAAATGGAGGCCTACAATGAGCAGTTCTTC. The chain carries TRBV7-9 and TRBJ2-1, with D possibly matching TRBD2 (5 bases). Germline CDR1 is SEHNR and CDR2 is FQNEAQ (reference sequence). V lost 5 bases to trimming and J lost 2 bases, with 10 bases between them. The CDR3 covers 14 residues.

The rearrangement uses TRBV6-2 or TRBV6-3 and TRBJ2-2, with 12 nucleotides matching TRBD2. The germline V gene encodes CDR1 MNHEY and CDR2 SVGEGT. The CDR3 sequence is 16 residues long. V was pared by 1 base and J by 6 bases, with 3 bases of the junction left unmatched. CDR3 residues: CASSYLTSGSSGELFF. In DNA, the CDR3 is TGTGCCAGCAGTTACTTGACTAGCGGGAGTTCCGGGGAGCTGTTTTTT.

This chain uses TRBV5-1 with TRBJ1-2; 8 bases align to TRBD1. The ends lost 0 bases at V and 7 bases at J; junction bases unmatched: 11. This CDR3 contains 16 residues. The V gene's germline CDR1 is SGHRS and CDR2 YFSETQ. The CDR3 is CASSLVAGGAESGYTF. CDR3 in DNA: TGCGCCAGCAGCTTGGTTGCAGGGGGCGCTGAGAGTGGCTACACCTTC.

This clonotype has only a few counts. The rearrangement links TRBV5-1 to TRBJ2-1; D ambiguous. Germline V gene lookup returns CDR1 SGHRS and CDR2 YFSETQ. The V gene lost 1 base and the J gene lost 5 bases, with 10 bases spanning the gap. The CDR3 sequence is 14 residues long. CDR3 loop: CASSLQPENNEQFF. The CDR3 DNA is TGCGCCAGCAGCTTGCAGCCTGAAAACAATGAGCAGTTCTTC.

The chain couples TRBV5-1 to TRBJ2-3; 8 nucleotides agree with TRBD1. The CDR3 has 15 residues. The V and J ends lost 7 bases and 2 bases, in that order; junction bases with no gene match: 9. The V gene's germline CDR1 is SGHRS and CDR2 YFSETQ. This CDR3 is CASGPGGTNTDTQYF. The CDR3 region has the DNA TGCGCCAGCGGGCCAGGGGGCACTAACACAGATACGCAGTATTTT.

This clonotype was recorded many times. This sequence joins TRBV5-1 and TRBJ1-1, with unresolved D. V lost 2 bases and J 4 bases, leaving 9 bases between the germline ends. The CDR3 has 13 residues. Germline CDR1 reads SGHRS; CDR2 reads YFSETQ. The chain's CDR3 is CASSFGGFTEAFF. CDR3 DNA: TGCGCCAGCAGCTTTGGAGGGTTCACTGAAGCTTTCTTT. The complete variable domain, with remaining parts taken from reference TRBV5-1 and TRBJ1-1, reads KAGVTQTPRYLIKTRGQQVTLSCSPISGHRSVSWYQQTPGQGLQFLFEYFSETQRNKGNFPGRFSGRQFSNSRSEMNVSTLELGDSALYLCASSFGGFTEAFFGQGTRLTVV.

The chain combines TRBV18 with TRBJ2-7; D remains unclear. CDR3 size: 13 residues. From germline, CDR1 is KGHSH and CDR2 LQKENI. Trimming removed 4 bases from V and 3 bases from J, with 10 bases in between. The CDR3 DNA is TGTGCCAGCTCACTTGACACCCTCTACGAGCAGTACTTC. This gives the protein CASSLDTLYEQYF.

The chain joins TRBV20-1 to TRBJ2-1; 14 bases are a match to TRBD2. This CDR3 is built from 14 residues. Trimming at V came to 3 bases and at J to 6 bases, leaving 1 base not matched to a gene. The germline CDR1 and CDR2 sequences are DFQATT and SNEGSKA (reference sequence). CDR3 nucleotides: TGCAGTGCTAGTGGGACTAGCGGGAGCAATGAGCAGTTCTTC. Translation: CSASGTSGSNEQFF.

This clonotype was detected a few times. The chain couples TRBV28 to TRBJ2-3; 9 bases agree with TRBD2. There are 15 residues in the CDR3. Germline lookup yields CDR1 MDHEN and CDR2 SYDVKM. Trimming took 4 bases from V and 6 from J; bases not matched to a gene: 8. CDR3 sequence reads: CASSSPSGALDTQYF. For the CDR3, the DNA is TGTGCCAGCAGTTCCCCTAGCGGGGCGTTGGATACGCAGTATTTT. Supplemented by reference TRBV28 and TRBJ2-3, the full variable domain reads DVKVTQSSRYLVKRTGEKVFLECVQDMDHENMFWYRQDPGLGLRLIYFSYDVKMKEKGDIPEGYSVSREKKERFSLILESASTNQTSMYLCASSSPSGALDTQYFGPGTRLTVL.

V usage is TRBV5-8 and J usage is TRBJ1-1, with TRBD1 matching 7 bases. The CDR3 is made up of 14 amino acids. The V gene end was trimmed by 0 bases and the J gene end by 5 bases; junction bases not matched to a gene: 4. Germline V CDR1 and CDR2: SGHTS, YDEGEE. CDR3 DNA sequence: TGTGCCAGCAGCTTGGAGAGGGGGCGAACTGAAGCTTTCTTT. It specifies CASSLERGRTEAFF. Combining the CDR3 with reference TRBV5-8 and TRBJ1-1 gives the whole variable domain EAGVTQSPTHLIKTRGQQATLRCSPISGHTSVYWYQQALGLGLQFLLWYDEGEERNRGNFPPRFSGRQFPNYSSELNVNALELEDSALYLCASSLERGRTEAFFGQGTRLTVV.

This clonotype showed up many times. This chain links TRBV29-1 with TRBJ2-2, with D possibly being TRBD1 or TRBD2 (5 bases each). The ends were cut back, 4 bases at V and 1 base at J, with 13 bases in the middle. The germline V gene has CDR1 SQVTM and CDR2 ANQGSEA. The CDR3 consists of 15 residues. CDR3 sequence: CSVVLGTVNTGELFF. DNA of the CDR3: TGCAGCGTTGTTTTAGGGACGGTGAACACCGGGGAGCTGTTTTTT.

This clonotype was detected many times. V and J are TRBV7-3 and TRBJ1-3; D call uncertain. The CDR3 has 13 residues. Per the germline V gene, CDR1 is SGHTA and CDR2 is FQGTGA. Deletions cut 3 bases from V and 4 bases from J, with 7 bases between. CDR3 protein: CASSLGSGNTIYF. As DNA, the CDR3 is TGTGCCAGCAGCTTGGGTTCGGGAAACACCATATATTTT.

This clonotype has only a few counts. The chain joins TRBV12-3 or TRBV12-4 to TRBJ2-1; D perhaps matches TRBD2 (5 bases). V was shortened by 1 base and J by 5 bases, with 12 bases between the two germline ends. This CDR3 comprises 15 residues. CDR3 coding DNA: TGTGCCAGCAGTTTAGTATGGGAGCTGAACAATGAGCAGTTCTTC. This translates into CASSLVWELNNEQFF.

Only a few counts were recorded for this clonotype. Written as DNA, the CDR3 is TGCAGTGCTAGGGGCGTACTAGCGGCGAACAATGAGCAGTTCTTC. This gives the protein CSARGVLAANNEQFF. The chain couples TRBV20-1 to TRBJ2-1; 8 nucleotides line up with TRBD2. After removal of 3 bases from V and 5 bases from J, the junction contained 9 bases not matched to a gene. From germline, CDR1 is DFQATT and CDR2 SNEGSKA (reference sequence). The CDR3 is 15 amino acids.

This clonotype was seen ten or more times. This chain connects TRBV7-3 to TRBJ2-1; possibly TRBD2 for D (5 bases). The CDR3 has 15 amino acids. Trimming removed 4 bases at V and 5 bases at J, with 15 bases between. Germline V gene data show CDR1 as SGHTA and CDR2 as FQGTGA. The CDR3, as DNA: TGTGCCAGCAGCTCGTGGTCGACTATACACAATGAGCAGTTCTTC. This sequence encodes CASSSWSTIHNEQFF.

The chain is built from TRBV6-6 and TRBJ2-6; D could derive from TRBD1 or TRBD2 (6 bases each). Deletions cut 5 bases from V and 0 bases from J, with 20 bases between. This CDR3 contains 19 residues. Per the germline V gene, CDR1 is MNHNY and CDR2 is SVGAGI (reference sequence). DNA for the CDR3: TGTGCCAGCAGTACCCGGGGGCGCGGAAGACTCTCTGGGGCCAACGTCCTGACTTTC. This sequence encodes CASSTRGRGRLSGANVLTF.

V gene TRBV12-5 combines with J gene TRBJ2-2; D unresolved. Trimming left V 2 bases short and J 7 bases short, with 5 bases between. From germline, CDR1 is LGHNT and CDR2 FRNRAP. The CDR3 totals 12 residues. The CDR3 DNA reads TGTGCTAGTGGTTTGCCGGACGGGGAGCTGTTTTTT. It translates to CASGLPDGELFF.

This clonotype showed up many times. This chain connects TRBV20-1 to TRBJ2-3; TRBD1 aligns across 12 bases. The germline V gene encodes CDR1 DFQATT and CDR2 SNEGSKA (reference sequence). V dropped 6 bases and J dropped 5; count of bases not matched to a gene: 9. The CDR3 has 15 amino acids. Here the CDR3 DNA reads TGCAGTGCGGGAGGGACAGGGGGCTTTGTAGATACGCAGTATTTT. This codes for CSAGGTGGFVDTQYF.

The CDR3 DNA reads TGTGCCAGCAGTCAGAACCCTACCCAAGAGACCCAGTACTTC. Translated, it gives CASSQNPTQETQYF. The rearrangement uses TRBV11-2 and TRBJ2-5; D is unresolved. The V end was cut by 6 bases, the J end by 1 base, with 12 bases between. The CDR3 runs 14 residues. Per the germline V gene, CDR1 is SGHAT and CDR2 is FQNNGV.

This clonotype was counted many times. The gene calls are TRBV5-1 and TRBJ2-3; 8 nucleotides match TRBD2. Looked up from germline, CDR1 is SGHRS and CDR2 is YFSETQ. The CDR3 runs 20 residues. V dropped 4 bases and J dropped 1; count of bases not matched to a gene: 20. CDR3 in DNA: TGCGCCAGCAGCGCGCTGGACCTTTTCTTCGGGCGGGAGGGCACAGATACGCAGTATTTT. The encoded protein is CASSALDLFFGREGTDTQYF.

This clonotype was seen only a few times. The J gene is TRBJ2-2, the V gene TRBV6-6; weak D call: TRBD2 (6 bases). This CDR3 contains 16 residues. The V end was cut by 5 bases, the J end by 4 bases, with 17 bases between. Germline-derived CDR1 and CDR2 are MNHNY and SVGAGI (reference sequence). CDR3 nucleotides: TGTGCCAGCAGTCGGACTACACCTGGAGGCACCGGGGAGCTGTTTTTT. It is translated as CASSRTTPGGTGELFF.

V gene TRBV5-1 combines with J gene TRBJ2-5, with 7 bases aligning to TRBD2. Germline assignment: CDR1 SGHRS and CDR2 YFSETQ. The V segment lost 0 bases and the J segment 1 base; nucleotides outside the gene matches: 3. The CDR3 consists of 15 residues. Here the CDR3 DNA reads TGCGCCAGCAGCTTGGTTGGCGGGGGCCAAGAGACCCAGTACTTC. Residues: CASSLVGGGQETQYF.

Ten or more counts support this clonotype. The chain joins TRBV20-1 to TRBJ2-1; 14 bases match TRBD2. Germline V gene sequence: CDR1 DFQATT, CDR2 SNEGSKA (reference sequence). Unmatched junction bases numbered 5, after V lost 5 bases and J lost 2 bases. CDR3 length: 16 residues. CDR3 region: CSAGTSGGITYNEQFF. Here the CDR3 DNA reads TGCAGTGCTGGGACTAGCGGGGGAATTACCTACAATGAGCAGTTCTTC.

This clonotype was counted a few times. The V and J genes are TRBV12-3 or TRBV12-4 and TRBJ1-1, with unresolved D. V gave up 3 bases and J gave up 1 base, with 15 bases separating them. This CDR3 has 16 residues. The CDR3 is CASSLVGFPRNTEAFF. CDR3 DNA: TGTGCCAGCAGTTTGGTTGGGTTCCCCCGGAACACTGAAGCTTTCTTT.

This clonotype was detected only a few times. V gene TRBV7-2 combines with J gene TRBJ2-3; D not resolved. The CDR3 runs 16 residues. V gave up 5 bases and J gave up 2 bases, with 17 bases separating them. CDR1 is SGHTA, CDR2 FQGNSA, per germline. CDR3 loop: CASSPIELVDTDTQYF. The CDR3 bases are TGTGCCAGCAGCCCCATCGAGTTGGTGGACACAGATACGCAGTATTTT.

This clonotype was observed at least ten times. The V and J genes are TRBV10-3 and TRBJ1-1; the D gene is possibly TRBD1 (5 bases). CDR3 length: 14 amino acids. Per germline, CDR1 ENHRY and CDR2 SYGVKD. V gave up 6 bases and J gave up 4 bases, with 15 bases separating them. This CDR3 is CAISWEQRGTEAFF. For the CDR3, the DNA is TGTGCCATCAGCTGGGAGCAGAGGGGCACTGAAGCTTTCTTT.